Listed below are T cell receptor beta chains from one sample, sequenced in a study of CD8+ T cells in alopecia areata. Using immunoSEQ multiplex PCR, the repertoire was profiled, and TCRdb retains in-frame clones only, with some absent. The sample contains roughly 120,000 clones, 45% to 65% of which appear only once. This sample comprised CD4+ T cells sorted from blood, obtained at week 24, from a patient treated with tofacitinib. The receptors stem from a human donor with alopecia areata. Both conserved end residues are part of each CDR3. A D gene is named only where the DNA matches it firmly. Expanded clones get a size class; other rows say once, few or many, or leave the size out.

>TRBV5-1|TRBJ1-6|TRBD1|-|16
TGCGCCAGCAGCAACGGGACAGGGGCCTATAATTCACCCCTCCACTTT
CASSNGTGAYNSPLHF
>TRBV7-2|TRBJ2-3|-|-|13
TGTGCCAGCAGCGGGGTACGGGGCCGAGGGCAGTATTTT
CASSGVRGRGQYF
>TRBV25-1|TRBJ1-1|TRBD1|-|16
TGTGCCAGCAGTGACCCCGGGACAGGGGAGAACACTGAAGCTTTCTTT
CASSDPGTGENTEAFF
>TRBV7-9|TRBJ2-1|-|-|15
TGTGCCAGCAGCTTAAATCTGGGGGGTGAGAATGAGCAGTTCTTC
CASSLNLGGENEQFF
>TRBV10-3|TRBJ2-7|TRBD1|-|14
TGTGCCATCAGGAGGACAGGTGACTCCTACGAGCAGTACTTC
CAIRRTGDSYEQYF
>TRBV9|TRBJ2-3|TRBD1|-|14
TGTGCCAGCAGCCCGAGGACAGGGGAGTATACGCAGTATTTT
CASSPRTGEYTQYF
>TRBV29-1|TRBJ1-1|-|-|13
TGCAGCGTTGTAGGACACCTGAACACTGAAGCTTTCTTT
CSVVGHLNTEAFF
>TRBV11-1|TRBJ2-7|-|-|13
TGTGCCAGCAGCCCAATGGGAGGCGGCGAGCAGTACTTC
CASSPMGGGEQYF
>TRBV29-1|TRBJ1-1|-|-|13
TGCAGCGTTTCGCGACAGGAGAACACTGAAGCTTTCTTT
CSVSRQENTEAFF
>TRBV30|TRBJ1-1|-|few|12
TGTGCCTGGGGACAGTTTCACACTGAAGCTTTCTTT
CAWGQFHTEAFF
>TRBV5-1|TRBJ2-1|-|-|13
TGCGCCAGCAGCTTGGTACCCCACAATGAGCAGTTCTTC
CASSLVPHNEQFF
>TRBV9|TRBJ1-5|-|-|15
TGTGCCAGCAGCGTAGGGGAAGGGAGCAATCAGCCCCAGCATTTT
CASSVGEGSNQPQHF
>TRBV7-9|TRBJ1-1|-|few|13
TGTGCCAGCGGCGGAGGGTGGGACACTGAAGCTTTCTTT
CASGGGWDTEAFF
>TRBV15|TRBJ1-1|-|-|13
TGTGCCACCACCGCCGAGATGAACACTGAAGCTTTCTTT
CATTAEMNTEAFF
>TRBV4-3|TRBJ2-1|TRBD2|-|16
TGCGCCAGCAGCCGGGGGACTAGCGGGACTTACAATGAGCAGTTCTTC
CASSRGTSGTYNEQFF
>TRBV29-1|TRBJ2-3|-|few|12
TGCAGCGTTGGACCCGCCCTCCGGGCGCAGTATTTT
CSVGPALRAQYF
>TRBV14|TRBJ1-4|-|-|13
TGTGCCAGCGCGAGGGCAACTAATGAAAAACTGTTTTTT
CASARATNEKLFF
>TRBV29-1|TRBJ2-5|-|-|13
TGCAGCGTTGAAGATGGGGGCCAAGAGACCCAGTACTTC
CSVEDGGQETQYF